The 24 T cell receptor beta chains below come from one sample, sequenced in a study of T cells in Graves' hyperthyroidism and ophthalmopathy. From RNA transcripts, TCR beta CDR3 regions were amplified. The TCR CDR3 first-round RT-PCR relied on the HTBI primer set. TCRdb recomputed calls from the multiplex PCR reads with MiXCR, one row per CDR3 protein. The sample contains roughly 560,000 distinct CDR3 sequences, about 15% of which appear only once. Material for sequencing was blood. Receptors originate from a woman aged 40 to 50 with Graves' ophthalmopathy.

This chain uses TRBV19 with TRBJ2-3; 14 positions match TRBD2. Trimming cost V 5 bases and J 5 bases; bases outside gene matches: 6. The CDR3 has 16 residues. Germline CDR1 LNHDA, CDR2 SQIVND (reference sequence). The DNA of the CDR3 is TGTGCCAGTAGTGCCGGGACTAGCGGGAGAGAAGATACGCAGTATTTT. This codes for CASSAGTSGREDTQYF.

Ten or more counts support this clonotype. This chain joins TRBV25-1 and TRBJ2-7; D is possibly TRBD2 (5 bases). This CDR3 spans 12 amino acids. Germline CDR1 and CDR2: MGHDK and SYGVNS. V was trimmed by 7 bases and J by 4 bases, leaving 11 bases between them. CDR3 sequence: CASKGVRYEQYF. The CDR3 nucleotides read TGTGCCAGCAAGGGAGTTCGGTACGAGCAGTACTTC.

The chain recombines TRBV12-3 or TRBV12-4 with TRBJ2-1; a weak D match, TRBD2 (6 bases). The V end was cut by 6 bases, the J end by 1 base, with 13 bases between. The CDR3 has 15 amino acids. Here the CDR3 reads CASSRGWESYNEQFF. CDR3 DNA: TGTGCCAGCAGCCGGGGGTGGGAGTCCTACAATGAGCAGTTCTTC.

The sample holds many counts of this clonotype. The genes are TRBV28 and TRBJ2-3, with a tentative D call TRBD2 (6 bases). The CDR3 runs 15 residues. Germline CDR1 MDHEN, CDR2 SYDVKM. The ends were cut back, 3 bases at V and 6 bases at J, with 16 bases in the middle. DNA of the CDR3: TGTGCCAGCAGTTTTGCGGGAACCATCTCTGATACGCAGTATTTT. This encodes CASSFAGTISDTQYF.

This clonotype came up many times. The V gene is TRBV6-5, the J gene TRBJ1-2; D is perhaps TRBD1 (5 bases). Germline CDR1 and CDR2: MNHEY and SVGAGI. The CDR3 consists of 15 residues. V lost 0 bases to trimming and J lost 4 bases, with 12 bases between them. The DNA of the CDR3 is TGTGCCAGCAGTTACTCCCCCGACAGTAGCTATGGCTACACCTTC. This sequence encodes CASSYSPDSSYGYTF.

This sequence joins TRBV12-3 or TRBV12-4 and TRBJ1-2, with D tentatively TRBD1 (6 bases). The CDR3 sequence is 13 residues long. Trimming left V 2 bases short and J 6 bases short, with 10 bases between. CDR3 nucleotides: TGTGCCAGCAGTTTAACAGGGTGGGATGGCTACACCTTC. Its translation is CASSLTGWDGYTF.

The chain employs TRBV12-3 or TRBV12-4 and TRBJ2-7; no clear D. The CDR3 is 13 residues long. With 7 bases removed from V and 1 base from J, the gap between germline ends came to 11 bases. The CDR3 sequence: CASTRSSSYEQYF. The CDR3 region has the DNA TGTGCCAGCACCCGGTCCTCATCCTACGAGCAGTACTTC.

This clonotype was counted many times. The chain employs TRBV24-1 and TRBJ1-1; TRBD1 agrees at 7 bases. Germline lookup yields CDR1 KGHDR and CDR2 SFDVKD. Trimming at V came to 10 bases and at J to 9 bases, leaving 7 bases not matched to a gene. This CDR3 has 11 amino acids. CDR3 nucleotide sequence: TGTGCCACTAGCGACAGGGTCCAAGCTTTCTTT. Protein sequence: CATSDRVQAFF.

This clonotype was observed many times. The CDR3 protein is CAWSATSGIAYEQYF. CDR3 DNA sequence: TGTGCCTGGAGTGCTACTTCAGGGATAGCCTACGAGCAGTACTTC. The rearrangement uses TRBV30 and TRBJ2-7; D is perhaps TRBD1 (5 bases). V lost 1 base and J 2 bases, leaving 15 bases between the germline ends. This CDR3 is built from 15 residues. The germline CDR1 and CDR2 sequences are GTSNPN and SVGIG (reference sequence).

This clonotype was seen only a few times. V gene TRBV7-2 combines with J gene TRBJ2-3, with 9 positions matching TRBD2. The germline V gene has CDR1 SGHTA and CDR2 FQGNSA. V was clipped by 3 bases and J by 5 bases; unmatched bases: 9. CDR3 size: 16 residues. CDR3 sequence reads: CASSLASGTVGDTQYF. DNA for the CDR3: TGTGCCAGCAGCTTGGCTAGCGGGACAGTGGGAGATACGCAGTATTTT.

This clonotype came up many times. The genes are TRBV6-1 and TRBJ2-5, with D perhaps given as TRBD1 or TRBD2 (5 bases each). The V end was cut by 3 bases, the J end by 4 bases, with 12 bases between. The germline gives CDR1 MNHNS, CDR2 SASEGT. CDR3 length equals 14 residues. CDR3 region: CASSDFQGPETQYF. CDR3 nucleotide sequence: TGTGCCAGCAGTGATTTTCAGGGACCAGAGACCCAGTACTTC.

This clonotype was recorded at least ten times. This may be a read error: a much more frequent sequence differs by one nucleotide. This chain links TRBV20-1 with TRBJ1-5, with no clear D. Deletions cut 5 bases from V and 3 bases from J, with 8 bases between. Germline CDR1 DFQATT, CDR2 SNEGSKA (reference sequence). The CDR3 is 12 residues long. Here the CDR3 reads CSAEDANQPQHF. The CDR3 nucleotides read TGCAGTGCTGAGGACGCCAATCAGCCCCAGCATTTT.

The table lists this clonotype with many counts. V and J are TRBV7-9 and TRBJ2-7; tentatively, D is TRBD2 (6 bases). CDR1 is SEHNR, CDR2 FQNEAQ, per germline (reference sequence). V dropped 5 bases and J dropped 3 bases, with 17 bases sitting between them. The CDR3 consists of 15 residues. CDR3 loop: CASSPPIAGIYEQYF. The CDR3 coding sequence is TGTGCCAGCAGCCCTCCAATCGCGGGGATCTACGAGCAGTACTTC.

V gene TRBV28 combines with J gene TRBJ2-2; 9 bases line up with TRBD1. CDR1 is MDHEN and CDR2 is SYDVKM in the germline V gene. The CDR3 length is 12 residues. The V gene end was trimmed by 9 bases and the J gene end by 6 bases; junction bases not matched to a gene: 2. Here the CDR3 reads CASRDRAGELFF. CDR3 sequence (DNA): TGTGCCAGTAGGGACAGGGCCGGGGAGCTGTTTTTT.

Only a few counts were recorded for this clonotype. One end of the junction varies from germline; a read error may be responsible. DNA of the CDR3: TGTGCCAGCAGCTGGGGTCGACAGTACACCGAGGAGCTGTTTTTT. This translates into CASSWGRQYTEELFF. V usage is TRBV6-1 and J usage is TRBJ2-2, with D perhaps TRBD1 (5 bases). The CDR3 covers 15 residues. The V gene's germline CDR1 is MNHNS and CDR2 SASEGT.

The table lists this clonotype with a few counts. The genes are TRBV4-3 and TRBJ2-5; a possible D gene is TRBD2 (5 bases). The CDR3 length is 15 residues. CDR1 LGHNA and CDR2 YSLEER come from the germline V gene. Between the trimmed V and J ends, which lost 4 bases and 4 bases, there was a span of 16 bases. In DNA form, the CDR3 reads TGCGCCAGCAGCCGAGACTGGAGAGAGGGAGAGACCCAGTACTTC. Amino acid sequence: CASSRDWREGETQYF.

Ten or more counts support this clonotype. This chain connects TRBV12-3 or TRBV12-4 to TRBJ2-7, with TRBD2 identical over 9 bases. The ends lost 3 bases at V and 1 base at J; junction bases unmatched: 4. The CDR3 sequence is 15 residues long. The CDR3 coding sequence is TGTGCCAGCAGTTTCGGGGCGGGAGGGTCCTACGAGCAGTACTTC. This codes for CASSFGAGGSYEQYF.

This clonotype was observed a few times. This chain links TRBV5-1 with TRBJ1-4; D uncertain. This CDR3 comprises 14 residues. Between the trimmed V and J ends, which lost 2 bases and 0 bases, there was a span of 5 bases. CDR1 is SGHRS and CDR2 is YFSETQ in the germline V gene. The CDR3 sequence: CASSLTATNEKLFF. In DNA form, the CDR3 reads TGCGCCAGCAGCTTAACCGCAACTAATGAAAAACTGTTTTTT.

Comment on this clonotype: It may be a read error: a sequence one base away is much more abundant. This chain connects TRBV27 to TRBJ2-7; 8 nucleotides line up with TRBD2. V was pared by 8 bases and J by 4 bases, with 7 bases of the junction left unmatched. There are 13 residues in the CDR3. Germline assignment: CDR1 MNHEY and CDR2 SMNVEV (reference sequence). The CDR3 protein is CASGREAYYEQYF. CDR3 DNA: TGTGCCAGCGGGCGGGAGGCTTATTACGAGCAGTACTTC.

This clonotype was picked up many times. The chain carries TRBV12-3 or TRBV12-4 and TRBJ2-5; 15 nucleotides match TRBD2. The trim removed 7 bases at V and 4 bases at J, leaving 7 bases unmatched. There are 16 residues in the CDR3. For the CDR3, the DNA is TGTGCCAGCAATTCCGGACTAGCGGGAGGGGGAGAGACCCAGTACTTC. This translates into CASNSGLAGGGETQYF.

This clonotype was observed at least ten times. The chain recombines TRBV7-6 with TRBJ1-3; D unresolved. Trimming stripped 0 bases from V and 3 bases from J, with 15 bases between. The CDR3 has 17 residues. In germline, CDR1 is SGHVS, CDR2 FNYEAQ. This chain's CDR3 is CASSLAISSGGGNTIYF. The CDR3 nucleotides are TGTGCCAGCAGCTTAGCTATTTCCTCGGGCGGTGGAAACACCATATATTTT.

This clonotype has ten or more counts. This chain links TRBV12-3 or TRBV12-4 with TRBJ1-3; D gene unclear. The V gene lost 8 bases and the J gene lost 6 bases, with 14 bases spanning the gap. The CDR3 extends over 13 amino acids. The CDR3 region is CASLDVQLNTIYF. DNA for the CDR3: TGTGCCAGCCTGGACGTTCAGCTAAACACCATATATTTT.

Concerning this clonotype: A much more abundant neighbour one base away suggests this may be a read error. The V gene is TRBV7-2, the J gene TRBJ2-5; D might be TRBD1 (6 bases). CDR1 is SGHTA, CDR2 FQGNSA, per germline. The CDR3 consists of 14 residues. The CDR3: CASSLGHTQGTQYF. CDR3 coding DNA: TGTGCCAGCAGCTTGGGACATACACAAGGGACCCAGTACTTC.

The table lists this clonotype with many counts. This chain links TRBV6-1 with TRBJ1-5; 8 bases agree with TRBD1. The CDR3 consists of 15 residues. From germline, CDR1 is MNHNS and CDR2 SASEGT. V lost 3 bases, J lost 4 bases, and 5 bases stayed unmatched. Written as DNA, the CDR3 is TGTGCCAGCAGTGATCAGGGGGCGCATAATCAGCCCCAGCATTTT. It specifies CASSDQGAHNQPQHF.